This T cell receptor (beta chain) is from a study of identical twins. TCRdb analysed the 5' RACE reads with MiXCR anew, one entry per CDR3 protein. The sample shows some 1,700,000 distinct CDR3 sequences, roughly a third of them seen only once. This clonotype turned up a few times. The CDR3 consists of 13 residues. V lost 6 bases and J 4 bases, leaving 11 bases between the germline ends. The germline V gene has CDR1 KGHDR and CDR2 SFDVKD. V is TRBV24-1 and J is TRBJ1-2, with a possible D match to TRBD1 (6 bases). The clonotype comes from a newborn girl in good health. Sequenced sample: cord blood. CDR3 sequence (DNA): TGTGCCACCAGTATCGGACAGTCCTATGGCTACACCTTC. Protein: CATSIGQSYGYTF.